This T cell receptor (beta chain) was sequenced in a study of naive and memory T cell subsets. Two oligonucleotides, mixed equimolar, formed the beta constant-region primer covering TRBC1 and TRBC2. Four rounds of PCR amplified the ligated cDNA using nested alpha and beta constant-region primers plus SP2. TCRdb independently ran MiXCR on the UMI-ligation and nested PCR reads; one entry per CDR3 protein. The top ten hold approximately 0.15% of the sample, which has roughly 140,000 distinct CDR3 sequences, around 15% seen once. The CDR3 totals 16 residues. Per germline, CDR1 KGHSH and CDR2 LQKENI. The germline V and J ends were trimmed by 0 bases and 3 bases, with 14 bases remaining between them. Cells stained for CD3, CD4, CD8, CD45RA, CD27 and viability were sorted into four CD45RA/CD27 subsets. Broader study findings: Especially in CD8 cells, naive repertoires contained a few larger clonotypes, possibly CD45RA-re-expressing memory cells. RNA-based TCR counts may shift with T cell activation and differentiation.

Regarding this clonotype: Its antigen is not identified.

The genes are TRBV18 and TRBJ1-1, with D unresolved. Sequences were obtained from naive CD4+ T cells from blood. This clonotype was obtained from a human donor in good health. The chain's CDR3 is CASSPPSPTDDTEAFF. CDR3 nucleotide sequence: TGTGCCAGCTCACCACCATCCCCGACGGATGACACTGAAGCTTTCTTT.